This entry lists 21 T cell receptor beta chains sequenced from one sample in a study of blood T cells in healthy people across ages. For the second PCR, which ran for about 7 to 11 cycles, a sample-barcoded 5' primer and a J-beta primer mix were used. TCRdb called the 5' RACE reads again in MiXCR, with one record for every CDR3 protein. This table holds around 820,000 distinct CDR3 sequences, 25% found once. This same sample was also part of a study on T cells of mothers and their children.

Sample: blood. All receptors derive from a boy aged 5 to 17 in good health.

The chain couples TRBV7-2 to TRBJ1-1; D unresolved. Germline V CDR1 and CDR2: SGHTA, FQGNSA. There are 14 residues in the CDR3. Trimming shortened V by 5 bases and J by 1 base, and 11 bases separated the two germline ends. The DNA for the CDR3 is TGTGCCAGCAGCATTTCGACGCAGAACACTGAAGCTTTCTTT. Translation gives CASSISTQNTEAFF.

The genes are TRBV12-3 or TRBV12-4 and TRBJ2-1; D gene ambiguous. The CDR3 covers 16 residues. Trimming took off 6 bases at V and 0 bases at J, with 15 bases between the two ends. Written as DNA, the CDR3 is TGTGCCAGCAGACCGCACGAGACCTACTCCTACAATGAGCAGTTCTTC. Its translation: CASRPHETYSYNEQFF.

Only a few counts were recorded for this clonotype. The CDR3 sequence is CSARPTSGGYQETQYF. CDR3 DNA: TGCAGTGCTAGGCCGACTAGCGGGGGGTACCAAGAGACCCAGTACTTC. The chain recombines TRBV20-1 with TRBJ2-5, with 13 bases aligning to TRBD2. CDR1 and CDR2 from the germline V gene are DFQATT and SNEGSKA (reference sequence). V gave up 3 bases and J gave up 0 bases; unmatched junction bases: 4. CDR3 length: 16 residues.

This clonotype has just a few counts. The V and J genes are TRBV5-1 and TRBJ2-5, with 9 bases fitting TRBD2. Germline-derived CDR1 and CDR2 are SGHRS and YFSETQ. The length of the CDR3 is 15 residues. V trimming: 7 bases; J trimming: 4 bases; junction bases outside the gene matches: 11. The CDR3 protein is CASERSGRLSETQYF. The CDR3 DNA is TGCGCCAGCGAGCGGAGCGGGAGGTTGTCAGAGACCCAGTACTTC.

The chain employs TRBV20-1 and TRBJ2-3; D remains unclear. The CDR3 length is 15 residues. Germline loops: CDR1 DFQATT, CDR2 SNEGSKA (reference sequence). Trimming pared 2 bases from V and 1 base from J, leaving 13 bases between. CDR3 in amino acids: CSARSRATGTDTQYF. The CDR3 DNA follows: TGCAGTGCTAGATCCCGAGCGACCGGCACAGATACGCAGTATTTT.

This chain uses TRBV7-6 with TRBJ2-3; 7 bases fit TRBD1. V dropped 5 bases and J dropped 4; count of bases not matched to a gene: 9. The germline V gene has CDR1 SGHVS and CDR2 FNYEAQ. The CDR3 covers 15 residues. In DNA form, the CDR3 reads TGTGCCAGCAGCAAGAGGGGGACAGAACCAGATACGCAGTATTTT. Translation gives CASSKRGTEPDTQYF. The full variable domain, its missing parts supplied by reference TRBV7-6 and TRBJ2-3, is GAGVSQSPRYKVTKRGQDVALRCDPISGHVSLYWYRQALGQGPEFLTYFNYEAQQDKSGLPNDRFSAERPEGSISTLTIQRTEQRDSAMYRCASSKRGTEPDTQYFGPGTRLTVL.

The rearrangement joins TRBV12-3 or TRBV12-4 to TRBJ1-2, with unresolved D. V was shortened by 4 bases and J by 0 bases, with 9 bases between the two germline ends. The CDR3 consists of 14 residues. The CDR3, as DNA: TGTGCCAGCAGTTCTGGCTGGGCTAACTATGGCTACACCTTC. This translates into CASSSGWANYGYTF.

This clonotype was observed a handful of times. The chain uses TRBV7-9 and TRBJ2-7; 7 nucleotides agree with TRBD1. The V segment lost 11 bases and the J segment 5 bases; nucleotides outside the gene matches: 21. CDR3 size: 16 residues. Germline lookup yields CDR1 SEHNR and CDR2 FQNEAQ (reference sequence). The chain's CDR3 is CAGDNVWGTAFNEQYF. The CDR3 DNA reads TGTGCCGGCGATAACGTGTGGGGGACAGCCTTCAACGAGCAGTACTTC.

The chain couples TRBV7-2 to TRBJ2-6, with D possibly matching TRBD1 (5 bases). Per the germline V gene, CDR1 is SGHTA and CDR2 is FQGNSA. Trimming shortened V by 1 base and J by 0 bases, and 7 bases separated the two germline ends. CDR3 length equals 16 residues. In DNA form, the CDR3 reads TGTGCCAGCAGCTTAGAAGGGGTCTCTGGGGCCAACGTCCTGACTTTC. This encodes CASSLEGVSGANVLTF.

This clonotype was recorded a few times. The rearrangement links TRBV20-1 to TRBJ2-7; D call uncertain. With 0 bases removed from V and 4 bases from J, the gap between germline ends came to 10 bases. Germline V lookup: CDR1 DFQATT, CDR2 SNEGSKA (reference sequence). The CDR3 is 13 residues long. The CDR3 region is CSARDRAPYEQYF. In DNA, the CDR3 is TGCAGTGCTAGAGATCGTGCCCCTTACGAGCAGTACTTC.

The chain combines TRBV3-1 with TRBJ2-7; TRBD1 or TRBD2 may be the D gene (5 bases each). Germline CDR1 reads LGHDT; CDR2 reads YNNKEL (reference sequence). The CDR3 extends over 16 amino acids. The germline V and J ends were trimmed by 1 base and 2 bases, with 15 bases remaining between them. CDR3 nucleotide sequence: TGTGCCAGCAGCCAAGCGGCCCGGGACGGAGCCTACGAGCAGTACTTC. Its translation is CASSQAARDGAYEQYF.

This clonotype was seen a few times. V usage is TRBV11-2 and J usage is TRBJ1-4, with D unresolved. Trimming took 1 base from V and 12 from J, leaving 18 bases between them. CDR1 and CDR2 (germline): SGHAT, FQNNGV. The CDR3 runs to 15 residues. For the CDR3, the DNA is TGTGCCAGCAGCTTAGCGGCCAGACCCCAGGAGGAACTGTTTTTT. It specifies CASSLAARPQEELFF.

The genes are TRBV5-1 and TRBJ2-5, with TRBD2 identical over 9 bases. The V and J ends lost 0 bases and 5 bases, in that order; junction bases with no gene match: 11. The V gene's germline CDR1 is SGHRS and CDR2 YFSETQ. There are 17 residues in the CDR3. The DNA for the CDR3 is TGCGCCAGCAGCTTGGTTTATAGCGGGGGCTTAAGGGAGACCCAGTACTTC. Amino acid sequence: CASSLVYSGGLRETQYF.

This clonotype has more than one count but fewer than ten. The chain carries TRBV21-1 and TRBJ1-2; TRBD1 reflects the table's D call only, with no check against the DNA. TRBV21-1 is assigned pseudogene status. This CDR3 comprises 15 residues. CDR3 nucleotides: TGTGCCAGCAGCAAATCTCCCGGGGTGGGTTCAGAAGGCACCTTC. Translated, it gives CASSKSPGVGSEGTF.

Only a few counts were recorded for this clonotype. The CDR3 sequence is CASSQDLSFYREPGQVIDGYTF. CDR3 bases: TGCGCCAGCAGCCAAGATCTTTCCTTCTACAGGGAACCGGGACAGGTTATAGATGGCTACACCTTC. The chain combines TRBV4-3 with TRBJ1-2; 8 positions agree with TRBD1. Germline V CDR1 and CDR2: LGHNA, YSLEER. V gave up 0 bases and J gave up 6 bases; unmatched junction bases: 27. The CDR3 length is 22 residues.

There are a few counts of this clonotype. The chain joins TRBV7-6 to TRBJ1-4; TRBD1 aligns across 7 bases. Per the germline V gene, CDR1 is SGHVS and CDR2 is FNYEAQ. The V and J ends lost 6 bases and 7 bases, in that order; junction bases with no gene match: 8. This CDR3 has 14 residues. The CDR3 bases are TGTGCCAGCAGTCGCGACAGGGCGACTGAAAAACTGTTTTTT. It yields the protein CASSRDRATEKLFF. Together with reference TRBV7-6 and TRBJ1-4, the CDR3 gives the full variable domain: GAGVSQSPRYKVTKRGQDVALRCDPISGHVSLYWYRQALGQGPEFLTYFNYEAQQDKSGLPNDRFSAERPEGSISTLTIQRTEQRDSAMYRCASSRDRATEKLFFGSGTQLSVL.

Only a few counts were recorded for this clonotype. The V call is TRBV24-1, the J call TRBJ2-2; the D gene is possibly TRBD1 (6 bases). V was clipped by 3 bases and J by 9 bases, with 16 bases between them. The length of the CDR3 is 15 residues. Per germline, CDR1 KGHDR and CDR2 SFDVKD. Here the CDR3 reads CATSDPDRLDRELFF. The CDR3 region has the DNA TGTGCCACCAGTGATCCCGACAGGCTCGACCGGGAGCTGTTTTTT.

Only a few counts were recorded for this clonotype. The chain combines TRBV5-1 with TRBJ2-5; D call uncertain. From germline, CDR1 is SGHRS and CDR2 YFSETQ. V lost 2 bases and J lost 5, with 13 bases in between. This CDR3 has 14 amino acids. The CDR3 here is CASSFGRVGETQYF. Written as DNA, the CDR3 is TGCGCCAGCAGCTTCGGCCGGGTGGGGGAGACCCAGTACTTC.

The chain uses TRBV4-1 and TRBJ2-7, with 8 bases aligning to TRBD1. From germline, CDR1 is MGHRA and CDR2 YSYEKL. The CDR3 extends over 16 amino acids. V was clipped by 4 bases and J by 3 bases; unmatched bases: 11. The CDR3 is CASSPEAQGDGYEQYF. The CDR3, as DNA: TGCGCCAGCAGCCCAGAGGCACAGGGGGATGGCTACGAGCAGTACTTC.

V is TRBV29-1 and J is TRBJ1-1; no firm D call. Looked up from germline, CDR1 is SQVTM and CDR2 is ANQGSEA. V dropped 2 bases and J dropped 4 bases, with 8 bases sitting between them. The CDR3 loop spans 12 amino acids. DNA of the CDR3: TGCAGCGTTGAACCGGCAATCACTGAAGCTTTCTTT. Residues: CSVEPAITEAFF. Full variable domain (outside the CDR3, taken from reference TRBV29-1 and TRBJ1-1): SAVISQKPSRDICQRGTSLTIQCQVDSQVTMMFWYRQQPGQSLTLIATANQGSEATYESGFVIDKFPISRPNLTFSTLTVSNMSPEDSSIYLCSVEPAITEAFFGQGTRLTVV.

The chain recombines TRBV20-1 with TRBJ2-1; TRBD2 is a possible D gene (5 bases). Germline CDR1 DFQATT, CDR2 SNEGSKA (reference sequence). Trimming pared 0 bases from V and 6 bases from J, leaving 12 bases between. The CDR3 contains 14 residues. The CDR3 coding sequence is TGCAGTGCTAGAGACCCCGAGGGTTTCAATGAGCAGTTCTTC. It is translated as CSARDPEGFNEQFF.